This T cell receptor (beta chain) was found in a study of early T cells in non-severe SARS-CoV-2 infection. TCRdb redid the calling of the 5' RACE reads with MiXCR, one entry per CDR3 protein. Among some 77,000 distinct CDR3 sequences listed, around 12% were seen once. CDR3 length equals 17 residues. This clonotype was recorded at least ten times. This receptor was obtained from an adult who was a healthcare worker with PCR-confirmed SARS-CoV-2 infection or an uninfected control (not recorded which). The donor label of this sample is uncertain. The chain links TRBV3-2 to TRBJ2-1; TRBD2, the table's D call, lacks a check against the DNA. TRBV3-2 is assigned pseudogene status. The specimen was whole blood, collected at baseline. In nucleotides, the CDR3 is TGTGCCAGCAGCCAAGATAAGCGGGCACACCGGCACAATGAGCAGTTCTTC. Translated, it gives CASSQDKRAHRHNEQFF.